The rows below give T cell receptor beta chains drawn from one sample of a study of cytomegalovirus exposure and HLA in healthy donors. Data came from immunoSEQ multiplex PCR; TCRdb stores just in-frame clones and leaves some out. The sample lists under 150,000 clones, 80% occurring once. Sequenced sample: PBMCs. The receptors derive from a man aged 50 or older in good health and CMV-seronegative. Each CDR3 is given with its conserved first and last residue. D genes are given only for firm matches. Only part of the rows carry a size: once, few, many, or a class if the clone is expanded.

V	D	size	J	CDR3	DNA
TRBV27	TRBD1	few	TRBJ1-6	CASSRGTGSTPLHF	TGTGCCAGCAGTCGCGGGACAGGGAGCACACCCCTCCACTTT
TRBV30	TRBD1	-	TRBJ1-1	CAFHRDRGFAEAFF	TGTGCCTTCCACCGGGACAGGGGTTTCGCTGAAGCTTTCTTT
TRBV5-6	TRBD1	-	TRBJ1-2	CASSHDRVGGYTF	TGTGCCAGCAGCCATGACAGGGTGGGCGGCTACACCTTC
TRBV29-1	-	-	TRBJ1-5	CSVGQQGSIKFQHF	TGCAGCGTTGGGCAGCAGGGTTCAATCAAGTTCCAGCATTTT
TRBV11-3	TRBD1	once	TRBJ2-7	CASSLLGDRGHEQYF	TGTGCCAGCAGCTTATTGGGGGACAGGGGCCACGAGCAGTACTTC
TRBV5-4	-	-	TRBJ1-3	CASSLSPGTGNTIYF	TGTGCCAGCAGCTTGTCGCCAGGGACTGGAAACACCATATATTTT
TRBV9	TRBD1	-	TRBJ2-1	CASSALDRAAYNEQFF	TGTGCCAGCAGCGCCCTCGACAGGGCCGCCTACAATGAGCAGTTCTTC
TRBV13	TRBD1	-	TRBJ1-3	CASSFRWTGDSTIYF	TGTGCCAGCAGCTTCCGCTGGACAGGGGACAGTACCATATATTTT
TRBV7-8	-	-	TRBJ1-4	CASSLSATNEKLFF	TGTGCCAGCAGCTTATCTGCAACTAATGAAAAACTGTTTTTT
TRBV9	-	-	TRBJ1-1	CASSPTGTPIHRTEAFF	TGTGCCAGCAGCCCGACCGGGACACCGATTCATCGGACTGAAGCTTTCTTT
TRBV7-9	TRBD1	-	TRBJ2-7	CASSLGTGAYEQYF	TGTGCCAGCAGCTTAGGGACAGGGGCCTACGAGCAGTACTTC
TRBV5-6	TRBD2	few	TRBJ2-1	CASSRSGNEQFF	TGTGCCAGCAGCCGTAGCGGGAATGAGCAGTTCTTC
TRBV30	TRBD1	-	TRBJ1-5	CAWSSKGAGNQPQHF	TGTGCCTGGAGTTCAAAGGGGGCTGGCAATCAGCCCCAGCATTTT
TRBV7-9	-	-	TRBJ2-5	CASSGGQRVQETQYF	TGTGCCAGCAGCGGAGGACAGCGAGTCCAAGAGACCCAGTACTTC
TRBV7-9	-	-	TRBJ2-7	CASSLGKEKQYF	TGTGCCAGCAGCTTAGGGAAGGAGAAGCAGTACTTC
TRBV2	-	-	TRBJ1-4	CASSAGARGVEKLFF	TGTGCCAGCAGTGCAGGGGCCCGCGGAGTGGAGAAACTGTTTTTT
TRBV5-6	TRBD2	-	TRBJ2-3	CASSFGLAGSTDTQYF	TGTGCCAGCAGCTTTGGACTAGCGGGAAGCACAGATACGCAGTATTTT
TRBV7-2	TRBD2	-	TRBJ2-1	CASSSTGRTTYNEQFF	TGTGCCAGCAGCTCTACCGGGAGGACGACGTACAATGAGCAGTTCTTC
TRBV11-3	-	-	TRBJ1-1	CASSLVGGRGTYLTEAFF	TGTGCCAGCAGCTTAGTGGGGGGAAGAGGGACCTACCTAACTGAAGCTTTCTTT
TRBV6-1	-	-	TRBJ2-7	CASSGLSTGSYEQYF	TGTGCCAGCAGTGGATTATCGACGGGTTCCTACGAGCAGTACTTC
TRBV18	TRBD1	-	TRBJ1-5	CASSRGQSRDQPQHF	TGTGCCAGCTCACGGGGACAGTCAAGAGATCAGCCCCAGCATTTT
TRBV14	-	-	TRBJ2-7	CATQPGDNSYEQYF	TGTGCCACCCAGCCAGGGGACAACTCCTACGAGCAGTACTTC
TRBV19	TRBD1	-	TRBJ1-4	CASSRRAQGTATNEKLFF	TGTGCCAGTAGCAGGAGGGCACAGGGGACTGCAACTAATGAAAAACTGTTTTTT
TRBV28	-	-	TRBJ1-5	CASSPYTGRQPQHF	TGTGCCAGCAGTCCATACACAGGGAGACAGCCCCAGCATTTT
TRBV19	-	-	TRBJ2-7	CASSIQGSSYEQYF	TGTGCCAGTAGTATTCAGGGCAGCTCCTACGAGCAGTACTTC
TRBV4-2	-	-	TRBJ1-5	CASSQDLVSDSPPQHF	TGTGCCAGCAGCCAAGATTTAGTGTCGGACTCTCCGCCCCAGCATTTT
TRBV27	-	few	TRBJ2-3	CASSLSGGKSDTQYF	TGTGCCAGCAGTTTATCGGGGGGTAAATCAGATACGCAGTATTTT
TRBV9	TRBD1	-	TRBJ1-4	CASSVGLQGAEKLFF	TGTGCCAGCAGCGTCGGATTACAGGGGGCTGAAAAACTGTTTTTT
TRBV4-1	-	-	TRBJ1-3	CASSPQIRKSGNTIYF	TGCGCCAGCAGCCCTCAGATAAGAAAGTCTGGAAACACCATATATTTT
TRBV6-1	TRBD1	-	TRBJ2-5	CASSAQTGDQETQYF	TGTGCCAGCAGTGCCCAGACAGGGGATCAAGAGACCCAGTACTTC
TRBV5-6	-	-	TRBJ2-6	CASSPGVTTSGANVLTF	TGTGCCAGCAGCCCCGGTGTGACAACGTCTGGGGCCAACGTCCTGACTTTC
TRBV4-1	-	-	TRBJ2-1	CASSPFDSTSYNEQFF	TGCGCCAGCAGCCCATTCGACAGTACCTCCTACAATGAGCAGTTCTTC
TRBV2	-	-	TRBJ1-5	CASSYKDTQPQHF	TGTGCCAGCAGTTACAAGGACACCCAGCCCCAGCATTTT
TRBV27	-	-	TRBJ2-5	CASSLGALDGTQYF	TGTGCCAGCAGTTTGGGAGCGTTGGACGGGACCCAGTACTTC
TRBV27	TRBD2	few	TRBJ2-7	CASSTSGRYEQYF	TGTGCCAGCAGTACTAGCGGGAGATACGAGCAGTACTTC
TRBV6-1	-	few	TRBJ1-2	CASSEAREAGYTF	TGTGCCAGCAGTGAAGCCAGGGAGGCCGGCTACACCTTC
TRBV27	TRBD1	-	TRBJ1-6	CASSFEVGQGVPWALHF	TGTGCCAGCAGTTTCGAGGTCGGGCAGGGGGTTCCTTGGGCCCTCCACTTT
TRBV19	TRBD1	-	TRBJ2-1	CASSIDPTGGRINEQFF	TGTGCCAGTAGTATAGATCCCACAGGGGGAAGGATCAATGAGCAGTTCTTC
TRBV6-6	TRBD1	-	TRBJ1-6	CASSFDRANSPLHF	TGTGCCAGCAGTTTCGACAGGGCTAATTCACCCCTCCACTTT
TRBV6-6	TRBD1	-	TRBJ2-3	CASRLTGTGGRDTQYF	TGTGCCAGCAGACTAACCGGGACAGGGGGAAGAGATACGCAGTATTTT
TRBV7-8	-	-	TRBJ1-1	CASQATPNTEAFF	TGTGCCAGCCAGGCAACCCCGAACACTGAAGCTTTCTTT
TRBV12-5	TRBD1	once	TRBJ2-5	CASGSTGVRETQYF	TGTGCTAGTGGTTCAACAGGGGTGAGGGAGACCCAGTACTTC
TRBV27	-	-	TRBJ1-1	CASSLIKSAEAFF	TGTGCCAGCAGCCTAATTAAGAGCGCTGAAGCTTTCTTT
TRBV6-1	-	-	TRBJ2-7	CASSDRQTGSYEQYF	TGTGCCAGCAGTGACCGACAGACGGGTTCCTACGAGCAGTACTTC
TRBV27	-	few	TRBJ1-6	CASSLSWQNNSPLHF	TGTGCCAGCAGTTTATCGTGGCAGAATAATTCACCCCTCCACTTT
TRBV18	-	-	TRBJ1-2	CASSPSRQVPLGYTF	TGTGCCAGCTCACCCTCGAGACAGGTCCCCCTTGGCTACACCTTC
TRBV2	-	-	TRBJ2-5	CASSYTWSGETQYF	TGTGCCAGCAGTTATACCTGGTCCGGGGAGACCCAGTACTTC
TRBV19	-	-	TRBJ2-1	CASSPPTRNEQFF	TGTGCCAGTAGTCCCCCAACGAGGAATGAGCAGTTCTTC
TRBV4-2	-	-	TRBJ2-1	CASSPFIGREGNEQFF	TGTGCCAGCAGCCCATTCATCGGCCGGGAAGGCAATGAGCAGTTCTTC
TRBV2	-	-	TRBJ1-1	CASRLEVDTEAFF	TGTGCCAGCAGGCTGGAGGTGGACACTGAAGCTTTCTTT
TRBV9	TRBD1	-	TRBJ2-1	CASSRRTGNFNEQFF	TGTGCCAGCAGCCGGCGGACAGGGAACTTCAATGAGCAGTTCTTC
TRBV5-6	-	-	TRBJ2-7	CASSSSRRSGYNEQYF	TGTGCCAGCAGCTCGAGCAGGAGGTCCGGTTATAACGAGCAGTACTTC
TRBV19	-	-	TRBJ1-1	CACLAWNTEAFF	TGTGCCTGCCTAGCTTGGAACACTGAAGCTTTCTTT